This T cell receptor beta chain was captured in a study of shared clonotypes between healthy human individuals. The table came from immunoSEQ multiplex PCR; TCRdb's copy has only in-frame clones and leaves some out. The sample has about 490,000 clones, around 79% seen once. A note on this clone: Its antigen is unknown.

Per the germline V gene, CDR1 is GTSNPN and CDR2 is SVGIG (reference sequence). Trimming stripped 4 bases from V and 11 bases from J, with 17 bases between. The CDR3 totals 12 residues. Whole-study results and caveats: Investigators expected sequencing depth to affect clonotype sharing among donors. Only a few donors were included, so the genetic and exposure-history diversity represented was limited.

Sequencing used PBMCs. This receptor was identified in a woman aged 40 to 50 in good health. Some clones in this sample may be carry-over from other donors' samples. V is TRBV30 and J is TRBJ1-2; no clear D. CDR3 amino acids: CAWNVRAPGYTF. CDR3 nucleotides: TGTGCCTGGAATGTTCGTGCTCCGGGGTACACCTTC.